A single sample gave rise to the 5 T cell receptor beta chains below, sequenced in a study of blood T cell repertoires in COVID-19. Some clones are missing from TCRdb's copy, which holds only in-frame ones; the method was immunoSEQ multiplex PCR. The data hold tens of thousands of clones, with roughly 90% observed a single time. The material sequenced was peripheral blood. The source is a woman aged 40 to 50 with active or convalescent COVID-19.

The chain employs TRBV11-2 and TRBJ1-2; 7 nucleotides agree with TRBD1. After removal of 6 bases from V and 2 bases from J, the junction contained 3 bases not matched to a gene. The germline CDR1 and CDR2 sequences are SGHAT and FQNNGV. CDR3 length: 13 residues. CDR3 region: CASSPDRNYGYTF. CDR3 bases: TGTGCCAGCAGTCCGGACAGGAACTATGGCTACACCTTC.

This chain connects TRBV6-5 to TRBJ2-7, with 7 bases matching TRBD1. V lost 7 bases to trimming and J lost 0 bases; unmatched junction nucleotides: 3. Per the germline V gene, CDR1 is MNHEY and CDR2 is SVGAGI. This CDR3 contains 13 residues. The CDR3 nucleotides read TGTGCCAGCATAGACAGGGACTCCTACGAGCAGTACTTC. Amino acid sequence: CASIDRDSYEQYF.

V usage is TRBV20-1 and J usage is TRBJ1-5; a weak D match, TRBD1 (5 bases). CDR1 is DFQATT and CDR2 is SNEGSKA in the germline V gene (reference sequence). The V gene lost 3 bases and the J gene lost 5 bases, with 23 bases spanning the gap. There are 17 residues in the CDR3. Here the CDR3 DNA reads TGCAGTGCTAGTAGGCCACAAGGGGTAGGATTGGATCAGCCCCAGCATTTT. Translation gives CSASRPQGVGLDQPQHF.

The V and J genes are TRBV5-1 and TRBJ1-5; 10 positions agree with TRBD1. The CDR3 length is 15 residues. V shed 4 bases, J shed 2 bases, and the junction held 3 bases outside the gene matches. CDR1 and CDR2 from the germline V gene are SGHRS and YFSETQ. Here the CDR3 DNA reads TGCGCCAGCAGCCCAGGGACAGGGGGCAATCAGCCCCAGCATTTT. Translated: CASSPGTGGNQPQHF.

The V and J genes are TRBV5-1 and TRBJ2-1; 8 nucleotides match TRBD1. The CDR3 totals 16 residues. Germline loops: CDR1 SGHRS, CDR2 YFSETQ. The V segment lost 4 bases and the J segment 2 bases; nucleotides outside the gene matches: 8. The CDR3 nucleotides read TGCGCCAGCAGCACGGGACAGGAGGGACCCTACAATGAGCAGTTCTTC. Its translation is CASSTGQEGPYNEQFF.